A selection of T cell receptor beta chains follows, all from one sample in a study of human T cells and chemical hapten exposure. In TCRdb, the RACE reads were re-called with MiXCR into one record per CDR3 protein. There are 85,000 to 120,000 distinct CDR3 sequences in the sample; approximately 12% occur only once, and 1.6% lies in the top ten. The specimen was whole blood, collected in connection with sensitization to the hapten diphenylcyclopropenone (DPC). All receptors come from a woman aged 50 to 65 with alopecia areata. Some clones in this sample may be carry-over from other donors' samples. CDR3s include the opening cysteine and the closing phenylalanine or tryptophan. Each record gives: V gene, D gene, clone size, J gene, CDR3 protein, CDR3 DNA. A D gene is named only where the DNA matches it firmly. Only part of the rows carry a size: once, few, many, or a class if the clone is expanded.

TRBV2	TRBD1	NA	TRBJ1-2	CARTGRGYTF	TGTGCCAGGACAGGGAGGGGCTACACCTTC
TRBV18	NA	NA	TRBJ2-3	CASSPLARRTDTQYF	TGTGCCAGCTCACCACTCGCCAGACGCACAGATACGCAGTATTTT
TRBV20-1	TRBD2	few	TRBJ2-1	CSARHKRERDNEQFF	TGCAGTGCTAGACATAAGCGGGAGAGGGACAATGAGCAGTTCTTC
TRBV28	NA	few	TRBJ1-5	CASRGVWSNQPQHF	TGTGCCAGCAGAGGCGTGTGGAGCAATCAGCCCCAGCATTTT
TRBV6-2/TRBV6-3	NA	few	TRBJ1-5	CASSSSLGTQHF	TGTGCCAGCAGTTCCTCTTTGGGGACCCAGCATTTT
TRBV12-3/TRBV12-4	NA	few	TRBJ1-1	CASTPRAAGTEAFF	TGTGCCAGCACCCCGAGAGCCGCGGGCACTGAAGCTTTCTTT
TRBV2	NA	NA	TRBJ1-5	CASSEDGSNQPQHF	TGTGCCAGCAGTGAGGACGGAAGCAATCAGCCCCAGCATTTT
TRBV7-6	NA	many	TRBJ2-7	CASSPDRDLYGQYF	TGTGCCAGCAGCCCGGACCGGGACCTCTACGGGCAGTACTTC
TRBV27	TRBD1	many	TRBJ2-1	CASSPRQGRGSYNEQFF	TGTGCCAGCAGTCCGCGACAGGGACGGGGCTCCTACAATGAGCAGTTCTTC
TRBV19	NA	many	TRBJ2-3	CASTETATRTDTQYF	TGTGCCAGTACTGAAACAGCGACTCGCACAGATACGCAGTATTTT
TRBV19	TRBD2	few	TRBJ2-3	CASSGLAGVRTDTQYF	TGTGCCAGTAGCGGACTAGCGGGAGTTCGAACAGATACGCAGTATTTT
TRBV7-7	NA	NA	TRBJ2-4	CRRRLIAKNIQYF	TGCCGGCGCCGACTTATAGCCAAAAACATTCAGTACTTC
TRBV7-2	TRBD1	many	TRBJ1-2	CASSLQGARYGYTF	TGTGCCAGCAGCTTACAGGGGGCGCGTTATGGCTACACCTTC
TRBV3-1	NA	NA	TRBJ1-4	CASSRRRQGREKLFF	TGTGCCAGCAGCCGCCGACGGCAGGGGCGGGAAAAACTGTTTTTT
TRBV4-1	TRBD1	few	TRBJ1-4	CASSLVRTGRDEKLFF	TGCGCCAGCAGCCTAGTTAGGACAGGGAGGGATGAAAAACTGTTTTTT
TRBV19	TRBD2	few	TRBJ2-1	CASSIGPSSGLYNEQFF	TGTGCCAGTAGTATTGGGCCGTCTAGCGGGCTCTACAATGAGCAGTTCTTC
TRBV5-1	NA	NA	TRBJ1-5	CASSPLGAAQPQHF	TGCGCCAGCAGCCCCCTTGGGGCGGCTCAGCCCCAGCATTTT
TRBV28	TRBD1	NA	TRBJ2-5	CASSLTGQGIKETQYF	TGTGCCAGCAGCCTGACGGGACAGGGCATCAAAGAGACCCAGTACTTC
TRBV18	NA	NA	TRBJ1-1	CASSPDRVNTEAFF	TGTGCCAGCTCACCGGATCGGGTGAACACTGAAGCTTTCTTT
TRBV6-6	NA	many	TRBJ2-7	CASSYSILVEGGHEQYF	TGTGCCAGCAGTTACTCGATATTGGTAGAGGGAGGACACGAGCAGTACTTC
TRBV20-1	NA	many	TRBJ2-3	CSARDLQGTDTQYF	TGCAGTGCTAGAGATTTGCAGGGGACAGATACGCAGTATTTT
TRBV6-5	NA	few	TRBJ1-6	CASSGSGLLSPLHF	TGTGCCAGCAGTGGTTCAGGGTTACTTTCACCCCTCCACTTT
TRBV29-1	NA	few	TRBJ2-5	CSVGPRGETQYF	TGCAGCGTTGGGCCGAGGGGAGAGACCCAGTACTTC
TRBV4-1	TRBD2	NA	TRBJ2-3	CASSGGGLAGALSTDTQYF	TGCGCCAGCAGTGGAGGCGGACTAGCGGGGGCCCTAAGCACAGATACGCAGTATTTT
TRBV29-1	NA	NA	TRBJ1-3	CSVEFPGVGNTIYF	TGCAGCGTTGAATTCCCAGGGGTCGGAAACACCATATATTTT
TRBV7-2	TRBD1	few	TRBJ2-6	CASKGTGSSGANVLTF	TGTGCCAGCAAAGGGACAGGGAGCTCTGGGGCCAACGTCCTGACTTTC
TRBV12-3/TRBV12-4	NA	NA	TRBJ1-6	CASSLARTDGDSPLHF	TGTGCCAGCAGTTTAGCGCGAACAGACGGAGATTCACCCCTCCACTTT
TRBV11-2	NA	many	TRBJ2-1	CASSLVYNEQFF	TGTGCCAGCAGCTTAGTGTACAATGAGCAGTTCTTC
TRBV5-1	NA	many	TRBJ2-1	CASSLVGSSSYNEQFF	TGCGCCAGCAGCTTGGTGGGGTCCAGCTCCTACAATGAGCAGTTCTTC
TRBV25-1	NA	NA	TRBJ2-1	CATASPGGGILDEQFF	TGTGCCACCGCAAGCCCGGGAGGGGGCATTTTGGATGAGCAGTTCTTC
TRBV10-1	TRBD2	NA	TRBJ2-1	CASSTRRGGPHEQFF	TGCGCCAGCAGTACCCGACGGGGGGGCCCCCATGAGCAGTTCTTC
TRBV6-5	TRBD1	many	TRBJ1-2	CASSYSGQAWGNYGYTF	TGTGCCAGCAGTTACTCCGGACAGGCCTGGGGTAACTATGGCTACACCTTC
TRBV12-3/TRBV12-4	TRBD1	NA	TRBJ2-1	CASRTGTGRGGEQFF	TGTGCCAGCAGGACCGGGACAGGGAGAGGGGGTGAGCAGTTCTTC
TRBV6-1	NA	many	TRBJ2-2	CASSGGGQTFPGELFF	TGTGCCAGCAGTGGGGGAGGCCAGACGTTTCCCGGGGAGCTGTTTTTT
TRBV20-1	NA	NA	TRBJ1-1	CSASSSTRSVGTEAFF	TGCAGTGCTAGTTCCTCCACGAGGAGTGTAGGAACTGAAGCTTTCTTT
TRBV24-1	TRBD1	few	TRBJ1-2	CATSDYRQGEGGYTF	TGTGCCACCAGTGACTACAGACAGGGAGAAGGGGGCTACACCTTC
TRBV27	NA	few	TRBJ2-3	CASKGQNADTQYF	TGTGCCAGCAAGGGCCAGAACGCGGATACGCAGTATTTT
TRBV7-9	TRBD2	many	TRBJ2-2	CASSLVSGSTTGELFF	TGTGCCAGCAGCTTAGTTAGCGGGAGCACCACCGGGGAGCTGTTTTTT
TRBV11-2	NA	many	TRBJ1-4	CASSLMNPQEELFF	TGTGCCAGCAGCTTAATGAACCCCCAGGAGGAACTGTTTTTT
TRBV5-4	NA	few	TRBJ1-1	CASSRIGGPEAFF	TGTGCCAGCAGCCGTATAGGGGGGCCTGAAGCTTTCTTT
TRBV7-9	TRBD1	many	TRBJ1-1	CASSLDRGTEAFF	TGTGCCAGCAGCCTAGACAGGGGCACTGAAGCTTTCTTT
TRBV28	TRBD2	few	TRBJ2-5	CASSLALAEKTQYF	TGTGCCAGCAGTTTAGCGCTAGCGGAAAAGACCCAGTACTTC
TRBV18	NA	few	TRBJ1-5	CASSSREASNQPQHF	TGTGCCAGCTCGTCCAGGGAGGCGAGCAATCAGCCCCAGCATTTT
TRBV20-1	NA	NA	TRBJ1-4	CSARDPRRGNEKLFF	TGCAGTGCTAGAGATCCCCGCCGAGGTAATGAAAAACTGTTTTTT
TRBV11-2	NA	few	TRBJ2-4	CASSLGQENIQYF	TGTGCCAGCAGCTTAGGGCAGGAAAACATTCAGTACTTC
TRBV28	TRBD1	few	TRBJ2-4	CASSAPTGLAKNIQYF	TGTGCCAGCAGTGCGCCGACAGGGCTAGCCAAAAACATTCAGTACTTC
TRBV2	NA	many	TRBJ2-3	CASAQENTQYF	TGTGCCAGCGCGCAGGAGAATACGCAGTATTTT
TRBV7-2	NA	NA	TRBJ1-2	CASSLEGGRARYGYTF	TGTGCCAGCAGCTTAGAGGGTGGTCGGGCACGCTATGGCTACACCTTC
TRBV18	NA	NA	TRBJ2-7	CASSPSMQDYEQYF	TGTGCCAGCTCACCAAGTATGCAGGACTACGAGCAGTACTTC
TRBV20-1	NA	many	TRBJ1-4	CSARPDSGGEKLFF	TGCAGTGCTAGACCGGACTCGGGAGGAGAAAAACTGTTTTTT
TRBV7-9	TRBD1	NA	TRBJ2-1	CASSRDRVSSYRSYNEQFF	TGTGCCAGCAGCCGGGACAGGGTGTCCAGTTACCGCAGTTACAATGAGCAGTTCTTC